One and the same sample provided the 13 T cell receptor beta chains below, sequenced in a study of tumor-infiltrating lymphocytes in primary liver carcinoma. The source material, roughly 18-32 mg of unsorted bulk tissue, was used to co-extract RNA and DNA. A constant-region primer primed TCR beta cDNA synthesis from roughly 520 ng of total RNA. ARM-PCR, slightly modified, supplied the TCR beta libraries through three nested multiplex PCR rounds. TRBV1-TRBV30 forward primers paired with a C-beta reverse primer drove the first two PCR rounds, around 10 cycles each. One entry per CDR3 protein results from TCRdb running MiXCR on the multiplex PCR reads. The repertoire holds roughly 86,000 distinct CDR3 sequences, 55% to 75% seen once, with 27% in the top ten. The sequenced sample was tumor-adjacent normal liver tissue. All receptors derive from a man aged 35-49 years with primary liver carcinoma and hepatitis B virus infection.

This clonotype was picked up a small number of times. The chain uses TRBV5-4 and TRBJ1-5, with D possibly being TRBD1 (5 bases). This CDR3 has 14 residues. V was pared by 7 bases and J by 6 bases, with 17 bases between. Germline assignment: CDR1 SGHNT and CDR2 YYREEE (reference sequence). The CDR3 DNA reads as TGTGCCAGCTCTCGCGGGGGGGGAGGTCAGCCCCAGCATTTT. Protein: CASSRGGGGQPQHF.

This clonotype was seen more than once but under ten times. V is TRBV29-1 and J is TRBJ2-1; 9 bases align to TRBD1. CDR1 and CDR2 from the germline V gene are SQVTM and ANQGSEA. The CDR3 contains 14 residues. J lost 2 bases, V lost 7 bases, and 6 bases had no gene match. Here the CDR3 reads CSGIGQGTYNEQFF. In DNA, the CDR3 is TGCAGCGGGATCGGACAGGGGACCTACAATGAGCAGTTCTTC.

As for this clonotype: The junction departs from the called germline gene at one end, perhaps through a read error. The chain employs TRBV5-4 and TRBJ2-5; D is ambiguous. Germline values: CDR1 SGHNT, CDR2 YYREEE (reference sequence). CDR3 length equals 15 residues. The DNA of the CDR3 is TGTGCCAGCAGCTTGGGTCTCGGAAACCAAGGGACCCAGTACTTC. Translation gives CASSLGLGNQGTQYF. The variable domain in full, with the rest retrieved from reference TRBV5-4 and TRBJ2-5, is ETGVTQSPTHLIKTRGQQVTLRCSSQSGHNTVSWYQQALGQGPQFIFQYYREEENGRGNFPPRFSGLQFPNYSSELNVNALELDDSALYLCASSLGLGNQGTQYFGPGTRLLVL.

This clonotype occurred many times. The chain couples TRBV12-3 or TRBV12-4 to TRBJ2-3; D may be TRBD1 or TRBD2 (5 bases each). There are 16 residues in the CDR3. With 4 bases removed from V and 0 bases from J, the gap between germline ends came to 14 bases. CDR3 amino acids: CASSSSMWGSTDTQYF. The CDR3 coding sequence is TGTGCCAGCAGTTCATCCATGTGGGGGAGCACAGATACGCAGTATTTT.

This clonotype rates as medium-sized. The chain carries TRBV11-2 and TRBJ2-3; D remains ambiguous. V shed 3 bases and J shed 0 bases, with 4 bases lying between them. Germline CDR1 reads SGHAT; CDR2 reads FQNNGV. The CDR3 has 13 residues. The CDR3 is CASSFHSTDTQYF. The DNA of the CDR3 is TGTGCCAGCAGCTTCCATAGCACAGATACGCAGTATTTT.

This sequence joins TRBV30 and TRBJ1-1; D remains unclear. This CDR3 region has 12 residues. Germline-derived CDR1 and CDR2 are GTSNPN and SVGIG (reference sequence). Trimming removed 6 bases at V and 1 base at J, with 9 bases between. CDR3 in amino acids: CACAPKNTEAFF. In nucleotides, the CDR3 is TGTGCCTGCGCCCCCAAGAACACTGAAGCTTTCTTT. Using reference TRBV30 and TRBJ1-1 for the parts outside the CDR3, the full variable domain is SQTIHQWPATLVQPVGSPLSLECTVEGTSNPNLYWYRQAAGRGLQLLFYSVGIGQISSEVPQNLSASRPQDRQFILSSKKLLLSDSGFYLCACAPKNTEAFFGQGTRLTVV.

In regard to this clonotype: The CDR3 ends on some other residue instead of the conserved phenylalanine or tryptophan, so this is likely a read error. The J gene is TRBJ2-7, the V gene TRBV11-2; TRBD1 might be the D (6 bases). V was clipped by 6 bases and J by 6 bases, with 15 bases between them. This CDR3 has 13 residues. Germline CDR1 reads SGHAT; CDR2 reads FQNNGV. The CDR3, as DNA: TGTGCCAGCAGATCTAACAGGGCAGGCGAGCAGTACATC. The encoded protein is CASRSNRAGEQYI.

This clonotype was observed a handful of times. A much larger clonotype is one base distant, so this may be a read error. The rearrangement uses TRBV29-1 and TRBJ2-2; D is perhaps TRBD1 or TRBD2 (5 bases each). Germline assignment: CDR1 SQVTM and CDR2 ANQGSEA. CDR3 length: 17 residues. In nucleotides, the CDR3 is TGCAGCGTTGATCCAAGGGCCAGACAGCCGAACACCGGGGAGCTGTCTTTT. Its translation: CSVDPRARQPNTGELSF.

This clonotype was recorded a few times. One base away lies a much larger clone, so this may be a sequencing read error. This chain uses TRBV12-3 or TRBV12-4 with TRBJ2-7; D is uncertain. With 4 bases removed from V and 5 bases from J, the gap between germline ends came to 6 bases. CDR3 length equals 11 residues. The CDR3 nucleotides read TGTGCCAGCAGTTCAAAGGACGAGCAGTACTTC. Its protein product is CASSSKDEQYF.

This clonotype was seen at least ten times. The chain is built from TRBV5-1 and TRBJ2-7, with D maybe TRBD1 (5 bases). Deletions cut 3 bases from V and 5 bases from J, with 6 bases between. The CDR3 covers 11 residues. Per the germline V gene, CDR1 is SGHRS and CDR2 is YFSETQ. DNA of the CDR3: TGCGCCAGCAGCTGGGGCAACGAGCAGTACTTC. It translates to CASSWGNEQYF.

Points on this clonotype: An end of the junction does not agree with germline; a read error may underlie this. This chain connects TRBV6-5 to TRBJ2-1, with 8 bases lining up with TRBD2. This CDR3 spans 11 amino acids. Germline CDR1 and CDR2: MNHEY and SVGAGI. CDR3 region: CVSGSGSEQFF. CDR3 DNA: TGTGTCAGCGGGAGCGGGAGTGAGCAGTTCTTC.

Notes on this clonotype: One junction end does not reproduce the germline sequence, and a read error may be involved. V is TRBV10-1 and J is TRBJ2-7, with 7 bases identical to TRBD1. This CDR3 has 13 residues. In germline, CDR1 is WNHNN, CDR2 SYGVQD (reference sequence). CDR3 bases: TGCGCCAGCAGCCCCGGACAGGCGCACGAGCATTACTTC. Its protein is CASSPGQAHEHYF.

On this clonotype: With a much larger clone just one base away, this may be a read error. The V call is TRBV5-6, the J call TRBJ1-5; D uncertain. The germline CDR1 and CDR2 sequences are SGHDT and YYEEEE. This CDR3 has 14 residues. Trimming stripped 3 bases from V and 4 bases from J, with 11 bases between. The CDR3 loop is CASSWCDGNQPQHF. The CDR3 DNA follows: TGTGCCAGCAGCTGGTGTGACGGGAATCAGCCCCAGCATTTT.